The T cell receptor (beta chain) under discussion was sequenced for a study of blood T cell repertoires in COVID-19. Looking at the study overall: Acute-phase and convalescent COVID-19 samples originated in the United States, Italy and Spain. PBMCs, B-cell-depleted T cells, or T cells provided the cDNA or gDNA that made up the material.

In the original processing: Counts of nucleated cells, estimated from reference gene primer amplification, were obtained. Profiling relied on immunoSEQ multiplex PCR, and the TCRdb table lists in-frame clones only, not all of them. The V and J calls and clone size are taken from that table; D and trimming were inferred from the DNA. The data hold fewer than 10,000 clones, with 80% to 90% observed a single time. The CDR3 length is 14 residues. Germline V gene data show CDR1 as KGHDR and CDR2 as SFDVKD. V lost 3 bases and J lost 4, with 9 bases in between. The clonotype originates from a human donor in a cohort sampled during active COVID-19. This chain links TRBV24-1 with TRBJ1-5; D not certain. What was sequenced was peripheral blood. This CDR3 is CATSDLATNQPQHF. The CDR3 bases are TGTGCCACCAGTGATCTAGCGACAAATCAGCCCCAGCATTTT.